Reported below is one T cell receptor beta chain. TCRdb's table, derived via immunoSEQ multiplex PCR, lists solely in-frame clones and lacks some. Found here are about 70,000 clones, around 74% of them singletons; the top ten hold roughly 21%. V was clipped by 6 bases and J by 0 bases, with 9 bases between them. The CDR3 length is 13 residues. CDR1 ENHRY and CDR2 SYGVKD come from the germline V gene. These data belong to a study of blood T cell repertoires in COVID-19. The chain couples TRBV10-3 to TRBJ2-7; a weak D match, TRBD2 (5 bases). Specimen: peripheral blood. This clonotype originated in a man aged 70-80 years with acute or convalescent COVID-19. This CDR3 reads CAIRGAVSYEQYF. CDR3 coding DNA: TGTGCCATCAGGGGAGCGGTCTCCTACGAGCAGTACTTC.